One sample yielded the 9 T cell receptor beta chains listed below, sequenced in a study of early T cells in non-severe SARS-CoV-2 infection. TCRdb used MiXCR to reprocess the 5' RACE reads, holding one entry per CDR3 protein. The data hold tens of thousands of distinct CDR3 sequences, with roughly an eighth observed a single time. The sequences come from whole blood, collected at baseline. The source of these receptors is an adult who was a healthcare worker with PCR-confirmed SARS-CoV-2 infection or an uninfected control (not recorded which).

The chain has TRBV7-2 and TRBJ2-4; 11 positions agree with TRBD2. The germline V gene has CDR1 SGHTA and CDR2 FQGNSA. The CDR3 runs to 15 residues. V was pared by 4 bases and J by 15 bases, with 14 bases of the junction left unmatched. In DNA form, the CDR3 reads TGTGCCAGCAGCTCCACCGGGACTAGCGGTTATCGGGTGTACTTC. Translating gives CASSSTGTSGYRVYF.

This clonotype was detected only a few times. CDR3 nucleotides: TGTGCCAGCAGCCGTAGCACCACCCAAGAGACCCAGTACTTC. Its protein is CASSRSTTQETQYF. The genes are TRBV7-2 and TRBJ2-5; D remains ambiguous. The CDR3 is 14 residues long. Per the germline V gene, CDR1 is SGHTA and CDR2 is FQGNSA. Trimming stripped 5 bases from V and 1 base from J, with 11 bases between.

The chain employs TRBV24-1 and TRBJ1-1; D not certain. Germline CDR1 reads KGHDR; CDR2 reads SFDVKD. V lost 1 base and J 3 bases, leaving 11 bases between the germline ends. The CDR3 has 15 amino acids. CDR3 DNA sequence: TGTGCCACCAGTGATTTTCGGGTCCTGGACACTGAAGCTTTCTTT. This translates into CATSDFRVLDTEAFF.

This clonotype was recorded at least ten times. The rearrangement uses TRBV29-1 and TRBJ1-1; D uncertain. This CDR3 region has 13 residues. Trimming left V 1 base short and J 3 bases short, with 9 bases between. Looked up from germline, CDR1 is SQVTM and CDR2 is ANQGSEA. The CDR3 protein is CSVEGGIDTEAFF. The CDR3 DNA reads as TGCAGCGTTGAAGGTGGTATTGACACTGAAGCTTTCTTT.

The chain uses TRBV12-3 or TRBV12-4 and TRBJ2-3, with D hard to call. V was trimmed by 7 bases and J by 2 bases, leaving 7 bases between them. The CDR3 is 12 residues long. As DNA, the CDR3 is TGTGCCAGCACTTCCCACACAGATACGCAGTATTTT. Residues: CASTSHTDTQYF.

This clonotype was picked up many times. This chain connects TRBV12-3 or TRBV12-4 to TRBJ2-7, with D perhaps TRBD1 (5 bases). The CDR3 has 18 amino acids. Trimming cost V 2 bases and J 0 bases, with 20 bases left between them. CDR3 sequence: CASSLTVFTTGDSYEQYF. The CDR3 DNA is TGTGCCAGCAGTTTAACTGTTTTTACAACAGGCGACTCCTACGAGCAGTACTTC.

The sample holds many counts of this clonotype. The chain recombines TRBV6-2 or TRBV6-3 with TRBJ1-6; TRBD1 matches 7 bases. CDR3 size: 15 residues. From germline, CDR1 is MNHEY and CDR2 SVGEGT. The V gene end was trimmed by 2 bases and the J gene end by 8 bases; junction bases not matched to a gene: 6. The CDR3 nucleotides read TGTGCCAGCAGTTACCAGGGACAGAATTATTCACCCCTCCACTTT. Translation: CASSYQGQNYSPLHF.

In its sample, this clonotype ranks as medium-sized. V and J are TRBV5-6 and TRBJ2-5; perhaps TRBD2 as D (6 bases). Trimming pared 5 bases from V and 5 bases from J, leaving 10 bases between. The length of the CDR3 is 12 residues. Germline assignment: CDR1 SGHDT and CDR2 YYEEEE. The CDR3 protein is CASRNLAETQYF. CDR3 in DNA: TGTGCCAGCAGGAACCTAGCGGAGACCCAGTACTTC.

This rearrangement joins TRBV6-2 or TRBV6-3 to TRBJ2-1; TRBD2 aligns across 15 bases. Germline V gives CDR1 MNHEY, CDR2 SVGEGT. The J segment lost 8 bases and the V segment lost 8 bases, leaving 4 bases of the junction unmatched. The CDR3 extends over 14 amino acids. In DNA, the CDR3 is TGTGCCAGCCTAGGGACTAGCGGGAGGCATGAGCAGTTCTTC. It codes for CASLGTSGRHEQFF.